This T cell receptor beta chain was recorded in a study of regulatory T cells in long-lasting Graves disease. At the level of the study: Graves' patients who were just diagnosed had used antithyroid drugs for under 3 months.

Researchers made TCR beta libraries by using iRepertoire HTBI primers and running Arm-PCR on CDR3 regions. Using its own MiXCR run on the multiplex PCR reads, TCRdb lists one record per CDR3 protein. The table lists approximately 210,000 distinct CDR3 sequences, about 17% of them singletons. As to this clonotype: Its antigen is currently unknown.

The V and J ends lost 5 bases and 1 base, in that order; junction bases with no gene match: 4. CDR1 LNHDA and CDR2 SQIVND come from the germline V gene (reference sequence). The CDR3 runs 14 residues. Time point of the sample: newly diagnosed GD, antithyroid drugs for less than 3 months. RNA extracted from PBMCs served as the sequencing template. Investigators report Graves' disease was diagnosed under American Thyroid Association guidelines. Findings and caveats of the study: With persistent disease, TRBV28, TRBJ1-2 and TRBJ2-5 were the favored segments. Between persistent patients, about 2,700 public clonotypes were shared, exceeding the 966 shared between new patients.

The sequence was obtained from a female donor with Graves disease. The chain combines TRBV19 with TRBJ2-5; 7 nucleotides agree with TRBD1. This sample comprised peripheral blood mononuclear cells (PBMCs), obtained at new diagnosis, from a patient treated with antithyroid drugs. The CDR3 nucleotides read TGTGCCAGTAGTGAACAGGGGTTCCAAGAGACCCAGTACTTC. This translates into CASSEQGFQETQYF.